Given below is one T cell receptor (beta chain) in context. The sample comes from a study of blood T cell repertoires in COVID-19. Across the whole study: COVID-19 samples, acute and convalescent, were from the United States, Italy and Spain.

The assay was immunoSEQ multiplex PCR, and TCRdb's table has in-frame clones only and misses some. The table includes 45,000 to 55,000 clones, about 92% detected once. CDR3 size: 14 residues. Trimming removed 2 bases from V and 7 bases from J; junction bases left unmatched: 4. Germline V gives CDR1 KGHSH, CDR2 LQKENI. The rearrangement joins TRBV18 to TRBJ2-7, with 11 bases aligning to TRBD1. This clonotype was obtained from a human donor in a cohort sampled during active COVID-19. The sample taken for sequencing was peripheral blood. CDR3 nucleotide sequence: TGTGCCAGCTCACCAACGGGACAGGGGGTAGAGCAGTACTTC. Amino acid sequence: CASSPTGQGVEQYF. Combining the CDR3 with reference TRBV18 and TRBJ2-7 gives the whole variable domain NAGVMQNPRHLVRRRGQEARLRCSPMKGHSHVYWYRQLPEEGLKFMVYLQKENIIDESGMPKERFSAEFPKEGPSILRIQQVVRGDSAAYFCASSPTGQGVEQYFGPGTRLTVT.